Sequencing of this T cell receptor (beta chain) was carried out in a study of CD8+CD57+ T cells in acquired aplastic anemia. Overall study: Sorted CD4+ and CD8+ cells gave an average of approximately 3.1 ug of DNA. Whole-study results and caveats: Patient and control CD8+ Simpson's diversity was not significantly different. Patients and controls were found to share twenty-nine CD8+ CDR3 sequences.

Genomic DNA provided the template from which TCR beta VDJ and CDR3 profiles were obtained. TCRdb reprocessed the reads with MiXCR, giving one entry per CDR3 protein. This sample has around 250,000 distinct CDR3 sequences, with roughly three fifths found just once. Worth noting for this clonotype: Its antigen remains unidentified.

The CDR3 length is 14 residues. Germline V CDR1 and CDR2: DFQATT, SNEGSKA (reference sequence). Trimming cost V 3 bases and J 1 base, with 12 bases left between them. Sample: sorted CD4+, CD8+, or CD8+CD57+ T cells (not recorded which) from PBMCs. The V and J genes are TRBV20-1 and TRBJ2-5, with D possibly being TRBD2 (6 bases). This receptor was obtained from a human donor with severe aplastic anemia or a healthy control (not recorded which). The CDR3 coding sequence is TGCAGTGCTAGCAGTCAGGGAGGCCAAGAGACCCAGTACTTC. It specifies CSASSQGGQETQYF.